A selection of T cell receptor beta chains follows, all from one sample in a study of response to subunit inactivated influenza vaccine. TCRdb re-analysed the RT-PCR reads in MiXCR, keeping a single row per CDR3 protein. The table has hundreds of thousands of distinct CDR3 sequences, roughly 12% seen once. The source was PBMCs from blood, collected on the day of vaccination. The receptors originated from a middle-aged man who received an inactivated influenza vaccine. Both conserved end residues are part of each CDR3. Fields, in order: V gene, J gene, CDR3 protein.

V: TRBV20-1
J: TRBJ1-1
CDR3: CSARDLDRLNTEAFF

V: TRBV7-9
J: TRBJ1-1
CDR3: CASVARGGNTEAFF

V: TRBV12-3/TRBV12-4
J: TRBJ2-7
CDR3: CASSPGQGYEQCF

V: TRBV5-1
J: TRBJ1-2
CDR3: CASSPDPDRGHGYTF

V: TRBV6-2/TRBV6-3
J: TRBJ2-1
CDR3: CASSYVRTGLGNEQFF

V: TRBV7-2
J: TRBJ1-2
CDR3: CASSLGIRYGYTF

V: TRBV7-9
J: TRBJ2-2
CDR3: CASSLAGVFAGELFF

V: TRBV6-5
J: TRBJ2-7
CDR3: CASSYSGQGYEGYEQYF

V: TRBV7-8
J: TRBJ1-1
CDR3: CAGSRLGKVNTEAFF

V: TRBV20-1
J: TRBJ2-7
CDR3: CSAPGLAIYEQYF

V: TRBV12-3/TRBV12-4
J: TRBJ2-1
CDR3: CASTLGGGPLIEQFF

V: TRBV12-3/TRBV12-4
J: TRBJ2-3
CDR3: CASLQDSSTDTQYF

V: TRBV3-1
J: TRBJ2-3
CDR3: CASSQDTGGRGDTQYF

V: TRBV12-3/TRBV12-4
J: TRBJ2-1
CDR3: CASSFLTSGGAVRQFF

V: TRBV2
J: TRBJ1-2
CDR3: CASKSEGNYGYTF

V: TRBV10-3
J: TRBJ2-1
CDR3: CAISKPTSSQFF

V: TRBV20-1
J: TRBJ1-6
CDR3: CSARTGAYNSPLHF

V: TRBV6-5
J: TRBJ2-1
CDR3: CASSYVGGGGEQFF

V: TRBV20-1
J: TRBJ2-1
CDR3: CSARARPYNEQFF

V: TRBV2
J: TRBJ2-2
CDR3: CASSARFTGELFF

V: TRBV29-1
J: TRBJ2-1
CDR3: CSTVGTGASYNEQFF

V: TRBV6-5
J: TRBJ2-2
CDR3: CASSYTRGYTGELFF

V: TRBV2
J: TRBJ1-2
CDR3: CASSEVQECTF

V: TRBV5-1
J: TRBJ2-3
CDR3: CASRAGLAGITDTQYF

V: TRBV18
J: TRBJ2-5
CDR3: CASSPSMSGRGRETQYF

V: TRBV29-1
J: TRBJ2-1
CDR3: CSVETDGDNEQFF

V: TRBV6-2/TRBV6-3
J: TRBJ2-5
CDR3: CASCPGGGETQYF

V: TRBV6-1
J: TRBJ2-7
CDR3: CASRTTGTGIYEQYF

V: TRBV5-6
J: TRBJ1-2
CDR3: CASSLIYGYTF

V: TRBV20-1
J: TRBJ2-5
CDR3: CSAKGTGRETQYF

V: TRBV4-2
J: TRBJ2-3
CDR3: CASSQGHDTDTQYF

V: TRBV7-9
J: TRBJ2-7
CDR3: CASSPLDRSYEQYF

V: TRBV7-9
J: TRBJ2-1
CDR3: CASSRIGVRSYNEQFF

V: TRBV7-9
J: TRBJ1-1
CDR3: CASSPQGFAEAFF

V: TRBV3-1
J: TRBJ2-1
CDR3: CASSQVGGAGGNEQFF

V: TRBV6-5
J: TRBJ2-3
CDR3: CASSYSLAGTDTQYF

V: TRBV7-9
J: TRBJ2-3
CDR3: CASSPSGDTQYF

V: TRBV7-9
J: TRBJ2-7
CDR3: CASSLTSGPYEQYF

V: TRBV5-1
J: TRBJ2-2
CDR3: CASSARRGNTGELFF

V: TRBV27
J: TRBJ1-6
CDR3: CASSLYRGADNSPLHF

V: TRBV12-3/TRBV12-4
J: TRBJ2-3
CDR3: CASSPTGQGIDTQYF

V: TRBV20-1
J: TRBJ2-2
CDR3: CSARAASGGTGELFF

V: TRBV20-1
J: TRBJ2-5
CDR3: CSAPRGETQYF

V: TRBV6-1
J: TRBJ1-5
CDR3: CASTEGQGVNQPQHF

V: TRBV19
J: TRBJ1-2
CDR3: CASSIVGYGYTF

V: TRBV27
J: TRBJ2-1
CDR3: CASSLSNYHEQFF

V: TRBV30
J: TRBJ1-5
CDR3: CAWSVQTGKGQPQHF

V: TRBV11-3
J: TRBJ1-1
CDR3: CASSLGTGRAFF

V: TRBV29-1
J: TRBJ2-1
CDR3: CSVAPWTSGWGYNEQFF

V: TRBV24-1
J: TRBJ2-1
CDR3: CATSDFSRSGHNEQFF

V: TRBV3-1
J: TRBJ2-1
CDR3: CASSQIRLALGGEQFF

V: TRBV10-3
J: TRBJ2-1
CDR3: CAISGSGLAEYNEQFF